The 32 T cell receptor beta chains below all came from one sample that was sequenced in a study of blood T cells in healthy people across ages. A J-beta primer mix and a sample-barcoded 5' primer were used in a second PCR of about 7 to 12 cycles. TCRdb called the 5' RACE reads again in MiXCR, with one record for every CDR3 protein. The sample holds approximately 900,000 distinct CDR3 sequences, under 35% seen once. These data were also reused for a study on T cells of mothers and their children.

The sample comprised blood. The receptors were gathered from a woman aged 40-49 years in good health.

Of note for this clonotype: The conserved closing phenylalanine or tryptophan is absent in this CDR3, likely reflecting a read error. The rearrangement links TRBV28 to TRBJ2-5; 9 bases line up with TRBD1. This CDR3 region has 14 residues. The V segment lost 5 bases and the J segment 7 bases; nucleotides outside the gene matches: 8. Germline V gives CDR1 MDHEN, CDR2 SYDVKM. The CDR3 DNA reads as TGTGCCAGCAGTCTGAACAGGGGGCGGGCGACCCAGTACGTC. The encoded protein is CASSLNRGRATQYV.

This clonotype has at least ten counts. Here the CDR3 reads CASSLATDLPYEQYF. Here the CDR3 DNA reads TGTGCCAGCAGCTTAGCAACGGACCTCCCCTACGAGCAGTACTTC. This chain uses TRBV7-2 with TRBJ2-7; D ambiguous. Trimming took 0 bases from V and 2 from J, leaving 11 bases between them. This CDR3 has 15 amino acids. Germline V gene sequence: CDR1 SGHTA, CDR2 FQGNSA.

J is TRBJ2-7 and V is TRBV29-1, with D possibly called TRBD1 or TRBD2 (5 bases each). V lost 4 bases and J 1 base, leaving 11 bases between the germline ends. The CDR3 loop spans 13 amino acids. CDR1 is SQVTM and CDR2 is ANQGSEA in the germline V gene. DNA of the CDR3: TGCAGCGTTGGAGGGCAGGGTTCCTACGAGCAGTACTTC. Translated: CSVGGQGSYEQYF.

This chain connects TRBV5-6 to TRBJ1-1; the match to TRBD1 covers 8 bases. Germline V gene sequence: CDR1 SGHDT, CDR2 YYEEEE. The CDR3 extends over 12 amino acids. J lost 7 bases, V lost 5 bases, and 4 bases had no gene match. The CDR3 protein is CASSPGQVEAFF. The CDR3 region has the DNA TGTGCCAGCAGTCCGGGACAGGTTGAAGCTTTCTTT.

J is TRBJ1-1 and V is TRBV3-1, with 7 bases identical to TRBD1. Germline lookup yields CDR1 LGHDT and CDR2 YNNKEL (reference sequence). The CDR3 extends over 14 amino acids. Losses at the gene ends were 3 bases for V and 8 bases for J; bases not matched to a gene: 9. The CDR3 DNA is TGTGCCAGCAGCCACGACTCGGGGGGACAGGAAGCTTTCTTT. Protein: CASSHDSGGQEAFF.

The J gene is TRBJ2-7, the V gene TRBV12-3 or TRBV12-4; 8 bases match TRBD1. The junction had 12 bases not matched to a gene; V was cut back by 6 bases and J by 5 bases. The CDR3 runs 15 residues. In nucleotides, the CDR3 is TGTGCCAGCAGCCCACCGTTGGCAGGGGGCCACGAGCAGTACTTC. Protein: CASSPPLAGGHEQYF.

J is TRBJ2-7 and V is TRBV5-1, with D perhaps TRBD1 (6 bases). The CDR3 totals 15 residues. CDR1 SGHRS and CDR2 YFSETQ come from the germline V gene. The V end was cut by 5 bases, the J end by 2 bases, with 17 bases between. DNA for the CDR3: TGCGCCAGCAGGGACGGGACACCCGTCCCCTACGAGCAGTACTTC. Translated, it gives CASRDGTPVPYEQYF. The variable domain in full, completed from reference TRBV5-1 and TRBJ2-7, reads KAGVTQTPRYLIKTRGQQVTLSCSPISGHRSVSWYQQTPGQGLQFLFEYFSETQRNKGNFPGRFSGRQFSNSRSEMNVSTLELGDSALYLCASRDGTPVPYEQYFGPGTRLTVT.

This clonotype was seen a handful of times. This chain joins TRBV29-1 and TRBJ2-3; TRBD1 matches 10 bases. Germline V lookup: CDR1 SQVTM, CDR2 ANQGSEA. The length of the CDR3 is 14 residues. The CDR3 DNA is TGCAACCTAGGACAGGGGGGTAGCACAGATACGCAGTATTTT. Residues: CNLGQGGSTDTQYF.

This chain connects TRBV10-3 to TRBJ2-7; no reliable D call. Trimming removed 5 bases from V and 0 bases from J, with 14 bases in between. CDR3 size: 15 residues. Per the germline V gene, CDR1 is ENHRY and CDR2 is SYGVKD. CDR3 loop: CAISLVDSSSYEQYF. As DNA, the CDR3 is TGTGCCATCAGTTTGGTAGACTCGAGCTCCTACGAGCAGTACTTC.

The chain joins TRBV7-3 to TRBJ2-1; 7 bases are a match to TRBD2. Near its end, the DNA agrees better with TRBJ2-7, so the J call may be wrong. This CDR3 comprises 14 residues. Per germline, CDR1 SGHTA and CDR2 FQGTGA. For the CDR3, the DNA is TGTGCCAGCAGCTTAGCGGGGGAATACAATGAGCAGTACTTC. Protein product: CASSLAGEYNEQYF.

The chain couples TRBV7-3 to TRBJ1-2; 8 bases agree with TRBD1. The CDR3 is 15 residues long. Germline CDR1 and CDR2: SGHTA and FQGTGA. The ends lost 5 bases at V and 4 bases at J; junction bases unmatched: 9. In nucleotides, the CDR3 is TGTGCCAGCAGCGTTATACAGGGGGTTGGCTATGGCTACACCTTC. This gives the protein CASSVIQGVGYGYTF.

The chain has TRBV28 and TRBJ1-1; D is unresolved. The CDR3 covers 14 residues. V lost 8 bases and J lost 4, with 17 bases in between. Germline V lookup: CDR1 MDHEN, CDR2 SYDVKM. The CDR3 spells CASHRARGGTEAFF. CDR3 DNA: TGTGCCAGCCACCGGGCCCGGGGTGGCACTGAAGCTTTCTTT.

This chain joins TRBV15 and TRBJ1-1; the D is unclear. The V end was cut by 3 bases, the J end by 7 bases, with 9 bases between. The germline V gene encodes CDR1 LNHNV and CDR2 YYDKDF (reference sequence). The CDR3 spans 12 residues. The CDR3 here is CATSRGDNEAFF. The CDR3 coding sequence is TGTGCCACCAGCAGGGGTGATAATGAAGCTTTCTTT. Full variable domain (outside the CDR3, taken from reference TRBV15 and TRBJ1-1): DAMVIQNPRYQVTQFGKPVTLSCSQTLNHNVMYWYQQKSSQAPKLLFHYYDKDFNNEADTPDNFQSRRPNTSFCFLDIRSPGLGDTAMYLCATSRGDNEAFFGQGTRLTVV.

The chain carries TRBV6-1 and TRBJ2-4; D not resolved. V lost 1 base, J lost 1 base, and 8 bases lay in between. This CDR3 contains 15 residues. Germline V CDR1 and CDR2: MNHNS, SASEGT. The CDR3 DNA follows: TGTGCCAGCAGTGAAGGATTCACGGCCAAAAACATTCAGTACTTC. Protein product: CASSEGFTAKNIQYF.

The rearrangement joins TRBV27 to TRBJ2-5; 9 bases match TRBD1. J lost 11 bases, V lost 7 bases, and 11 bases had no gene match. Looked up from germline, CDR1 is MNHEY and CDR2 is SMNVEV (reference sequence). The CDR3 consists of 13 residues. DNA for the CDR3: TGTGCCAGCACCCATGACAGGGGGGGTGAGCAGTACTTC. It specifies CASTHDRGGEQYF.

J is TRBJ1-5 and V is TRBV4-3; the D is unclear. Trimming left V 1 base short and J 6 bases short, with 13 bases between. The CDR3 loop spans 15 amino acids. Germline CDR1 is LGHNA and CDR2 is YSLEER. DNA for the CDR3: TGCGCCAGCAGCCAAGGGAAGGGATGGGGTCAGCCCCAGCATTTT. This gives the protein CASSQGKGWGQPQHF.

This clonotype was seen a few times. The germline gene is not matched at one end of the junction; a read error may be the cause. The V call is TRBV10-3, the J call TRBJ1-1; maybe TRBD1 (5 bases). The CDR3 is 14 amino acids. Germline CDR1 ENHRY, CDR2 SYGVKD. The DNA of the CDR3 is TGTGCCGTCAGCGGCGGGGGGTCGGGGGCTGAAGCTTTCTTT. Translating it yields CAVSGGGSGAEAFF.

This clonotype was recorded many times. This chain connects TRBV5-6 to TRBJ2-3, with D maybe TRBD2 (5 bases). The germline V gene encodes CDR1 SGHDT and CDR2 YYEEEE. V dropped 3 bases and J dropped 4 bases, with 18 bases sitting between them. The CDR3 is 16 amino acids. As DNA, the CDR3 is TGTGCCAGCAGCTACCAGGTTGGAGGCGCCTCAGATACGCAGTATTTT. Its protein is CASSYQVGGASDTQYF. The whole variable domain, remainder taken from reference TRBV5-6 and TRBJ2-3, is DAGVTQSPTHLIKTRGQQVTLRCSPKSGHDTVSWYQQALGQGPQFIFQYYEEEERQRGNFPDRFSGHQFPNYSSELNVNALLLGDSALYLCASSYQVGGASDTQYFGPGTRLTVL.

This clonotype was observed a few times. Sequence at one end of the junction differs from germline and may be a read error. V usage is TRBV28 and J usage is TRBJ2-7; 11 bases match TRBD1. This CDR3 spans 17 amino acids. CDR1 and CDR2 from the germline V gene are MDHEN and SYDVKM. The CDR3 protein is CTSSLWSGTGGVNEQYF. CDR3 DNA: TGTACCAGCAGTTTATGGTCAGGGACAGGGGGAGTCAACGAGCAGTACTTC.

Note on this clonotype: A read error may explain this, as a much larger clone is one base away. This chain links TRBV7-2 with TRBJ1-6, with 7 bases that match TRBD1. The germline CDR1 and CDR2 sequences are SGHTA and FQGNSA. CDR3 length: 15 amino acids. CDR3 coding DNA: TGTGTCAGCAGCTTGCTGACAGGGTTTAATTCACCCCTCCACTTT. Protein sequence: CVSSLLTGFNSPLHF.

This clonotype was seen repeatedly, ten times or more. The V and J genes are TRBV12-3 or TRBV12-4 and TRBJ2-7; D remains unclear. The V end was cut by 5 bases, the J end by 6 bases, with 14 bases between. There are 13 residues in the CDR3. CDR3 DNA sequence: TGTGCCAGCAGTCCCACGGGTTTAGGCGAGCAGTACTTC. As protein: CASSPTGLGEQYF.

The chain employs TRBV19 and TRBJ2-5, with 9 positions matching TRBD1. The CDR3 is 16 amino acids. V lost 3 bases and J lost 0; bases outside the gene matches: 5. CDR1 LNHDA and CDR2 SQIVND come from the germline V gene (reference sequence). The CDR3 loop is CASSIYRDRDQETQYF. The CDR3 DNA reads TGTGCCAGTAGTATTTATCGGGACAGGGACCAAGAGACCCAGTACTTC.

This clonotype has only one observation. This chain joins TRBV20-1 and TRBJ1-5; maybe TRBD1 (6 bases). The germline gives CDR1 DFQATT, CDR2 SNEGSKA (reference sequence). V was shortened by 7 bases and J by 0 bases, with 19 bases between the two germline ends. This CDR3 is 16 amino acids long. In nucleotides, the CDR3 is TGCAGTGGAGGGGGGCTCACCCCACTTAGCAATCAGCCCCAGCATTTT. Its translation is CSGGGLTPLSNQPQHF.

This clonotype was detected a few times. The genes are TRBV28 and TRBJ1-5, with D possibly TRBD1 on 6 matching bases. Deletions cut 3 bases from V and 5 bases from J, with 11 bases between. CDR3 length equals 14 residues. The germline V gene has CDR1 MDHEN and CDR2 SYDVKM. CDR3 nucleotide sequence: TGTGCCAGCAGTTTTCCAGGGGAACATCAGCCCCAGCATTTT. Translating gives CASSFPGEHQPQHF.

The rearrangement joins TRBV29-1 to TRBJ2-7, with D perhaps TRBD1 or TRBD2 (6 bases each). Looked up from germline, CDR1 is SQVTM and CDR2 is ANQGSEA. This CDR3 is 16 amino acids long. CDR3 in DNA: TGCAACGTACAGAGGGGGGACGGGGAGCCGTTAGGCGAGCAGTACTTC. Translated, it gives CNVQRGDGEPLGEQYF.

The rearrangement joins TRBV14 to TRBJ2-7, with 7 bases identical to TRBD1. The germline V gene encodes CDR1 SGHDN and CDR2 FVKESK. CDR3 length: 15 residues. The V gene end was trimmed by 0 bases and the J gene end by 6 bases; junction bases not matched to a gene: 8. CDR3 sequence reads: CASSQDLVRGTEQYF. CDR3 DNA sequence: TGTGCCAGCAGCCAAGATCTCGTCAGGGGGACCGAGCAGTACTTC.

This clonotype was detected only a few times. Lacking the conserved final phenylalanine or tryptophan, this CDR3 likely reflects a read error. The chain joins TRBV4-2 to TRBJ2-1; D might be TRBD2 (5 bases). The germline V gene encodes CDR1 LGHNA and CDR2 YNFKEQ. The CDR3 has 17 amino acids. V lost 1 base and J 8 bases, leaving 21 bases between the germline ends. The CDR3 loop reads CASSQASPGTRAYEQFV. In nucleotides, the CDR3 is TGTGCCAGCAGCCAAGCTTCTCCGGGAACACGAGCCTATGAGCAGTTCGTC.

This clonotype was seen ten or more times. The rearrangement joins TRBV9 to TRBJ2-1; no definite D call. V was clipped by 4 bases and J by 8 bases, with 10 bases between them. Germline CDR1 SGDLS, CDR2 YYNGEE. This CDR3 is built from 12 residues. The CDR3 spells CASSSLSDEQFF. CDR3 DNA: TGTGCCAGCAGCTCCCTGTCCGATGAGCAGTTCTTC.

This clonotype appeared a single time. The chain carries TRBV9 and TRBJ1-1, with D tentatively TRBD1 (5 bases). Trimming left V 0 bases short and J 1 base short, with 10 bases between. Germline V gene data show CDR1 as SGDLS and CDR2 as YYNGEE. The CDR3 runs 15 residues. CDR3 in DNA: TGTGCCAGCAGCGTAGATACGGGACCGAACACTGAAGCTTTCTTT. It yields the protein CASSVDTGPNTEAFF. Variable domain in full (rest from reference TRBV9 and TRBJ1-1): DSGVTQTPKHLITATGQRVTLRCSPRSGDLSVYWYQQSLDQGLQFLIQYYNGEERAKGNILERFSAQQFPDLHSELNLSSLELGDSALYFCASSVDTGPNTEAFFGQGTRLTVV.

This clonotype was counted between two and nine times. The chain recombines TRBV28 with TRBJ2-5; D may be TRBD1 (6 bases). The germline V gene encodes CDR1 MDHEN and CDR2 SYDVKM. The CDR3 spans 14 residues. The V end was cut by 10 bases, the J end by 5 bases, with 20 bases between. CDR3 sequence reads: CATYRVGKEETQYF. As DNA, the CDR3 is TGTGCCACATACAGGGTGGGTAAGGAGGAGACCCAGTACTTC. The whole variable domain, filled in from reference TRBV28 and TRBJ2-5, reads DVKVTQSSRYLVKRTGEKVFLECVQDMDHENMFWYRQDPGLGLRLIYFSYDVKMKEKGDIPEGYSVSREKKERFSLILESASTNQTSMYLCATYRVGKEETQYFGPGTRLLVL.

The chain is built from TRBV24-1 and TRBJ2-2; 7 bases fit TRBD2. J lost 0 bases, V lost 7 bases, and 4 bases had no gene match. Germline V gives CDR1 KGHDR, CDR2 SFDVKD. The CDR3 covers 15 residues. CDR3 residues: CATSSAGANTGELFF. In nucleotides, the CDR3 is TGTGCCACCAGCAGCGCGGGGGCGAACACCGGGGAGCTGTTTTTT.

As for this clonotype: A much larger clone sits a single nucleotide away, making a read error possible. The gene calls are TRBV3-1 and TRBJ1-2; no definite D call. V lost 0 bases and J lost 4, with 15 bases in between. This CDR3 is built from 16 residues. Per germline, CDR1 LGHDT and CDR2 YNNKEL (reference sequence). CDR3 loop: CASSQDLSKRTYGYTF. As DNA, the CDR3 is TGTGCCAGCAGCCAAGATTTGTCGAAAAGAACCTATGGCTACACCTTC.